These 26 T cell receptor beta chains were sequenced from one sample in a study of regulatory T cells in long-lasting Graves disease. The time point: newly diagnosed GD, antithyroid drugs for less than 3 months. The TCR library was made from RNA extracted from PBMCs. Through Arm-PCR of CDR3 regions and iRepertoire HTBI primers, TCR beta libraries were built. TCRdb called the multiplex PCR reads again in MiXCR, with one record for every CDR3 protein. This sample has roughly 320,000 distinct CDR3 sequences; 16% occur once, and the top ten carry roughly 27%. The data also belong to a second study, concerning T cells in Graves' hyperthyroidism and ophthalmopathy.

Specimen: peripheral blood mononuclear cells (PBMCs), collected at new diagnosis, from a patient treated with antithyroid drugs. Receptors were obtained from a man aged 40-49 years with Graves disease.

This clonotype was seen ten or more times. The chain recombines TRBV6-5 with TRBJ2-3; D could derive from TRBD1 or TRBD2 (5 bases each). V was pared by 1 base and J by 1 base, with 9 bases between. The CDR3 runs to 15 residues. The germline gives CDR1 MNHEY, CDR2 SVGAGI. The CDR3 DNA reads as TGTGCCAGCAGTTACTACCGGGGACGCACAGATACGCAGTATTTT. Its protein is CASSYYRGRTDTQYF.

This clonotype was counted ten times or more. V gene TRBV27 combines with J gene TRBJ2-7; maybe TRBD1 (5 bases). The CDR3 runs 13 residues. Germline V lookup: CDR1 MNHEY, CDR2 SMNVEV (reference sequence). V lost 4 bases and J lost 6, with 13 bases in between. This CDR3 is CASSSDSAVEQYF. CDR3 nucleotides: TGTGCCAGCAGTTCCGACAGCGCAGTCGAGCAGTACTTC.

At least ten counts were recorded for this clonotype. The chain has TRBV15 and TRBJ2-5, with 10 bases fitting TRBD1. CDR3 length: 14 residues. Germline V lookup: CDR1 LNHNV, CDR2 YYDKDF (reference sequence). V trimming: 5 bases; J trimming: 5 bases; junction bases outside the gene matches: 5. In nucleotides, the CDR3 is TGTGCCACCAGCGGGGACAGGGGTGAGGAGACCCAGTACTTC. It specifies CATSGDRGEETQYF.

This clonotype appeared many times. The genes are TRBV28 and TRBJ2-3; the D is unclear. The V gene lost 6 bases and the J gene lost 0 bases, with 10 bases spanning the gap. Germline assignment: CDR1 MDHEN and CDR2 SYDVKM. The CDR3 spans 14 residues. CDR3 nucleotides: TGTGCCAGCAGCTTAGGTGCGAGCACAGATACGCAGTATTTT. Translation: CASSLGASTDTQYF. Based on the CDR3 plus reference TRBV28 and TRBJ2-3, the full variable domain is DVKVTQSSRYLVKRTGEKVFLECVQDMDHENMFWYRQDPGLGLRLIYFSYDVKMKEKGDIPEGYSVSREKKERFSLILESASTNQTSMYLCASSLGASTDTQYFGPGTRLTVL.

The sample holds a few counts of this clonotype. V and J are TRBV5-1 and TRBJ1-2; D is unresolved. The germline CDR1 and CDR2 sequences are SGHRS and YFSETQ. Trimming pared 2 bases from V and 4 bases from J, leaving 18 bases between. The CDR3 loop spans 16 amino acids. The CDR3 DNA is TGCGCCAGCAGCTTCCAGACGAGCGGGGTTATCTATGGCTACACCTTC. This encodes CASSFQTSGVIYGYTF.

There are many counts of this clonotype. The rearrangement uses TRBV18 and TRBJ1-2; D is unclear. The V end lost 2 bases, the J end lost 3 bases, and 10 bases lay between the germline ends. The germline V gene has CDR1 KGHSH and CDR2 LQKENI. The CDR3 contains 14 residues. The CDR3 nucleotides read TGTGCCAGCTCACCATCTTTCTTCGACTATGGCTACACCTTC. It codes for CASSPSFFDYGYTF.

The table lists this clonotype with a few counts. A much larger clone lies a single base off, so this may be a read error. This chain joins TRBV7-2 and TRBJ2-7; 7 nucleotides match TRBD2. There are 15 residues in the CDR3. Germline CDR1 SGHTA, CDR2 FQGNSA. As DNA, the CDR3 is TGTGCCAGCAGCTTAGGGGGGTCCCGGGACTACGGGCAGTACTTC. This sequence encodes CASSLGGSRDYGQYF. Drawing the rest from reference TRBV7-2 and TRBJ2-7, the complete variable domain is GAGVSQSPSNKVTEKGKDVELRCDPISGHTALYWYRQSLGQGLEFLIYFQGNSAPDKSGLPSDRFSAERTGGSVSTLTIQRTQQEDSAVYLCASSLGGSRDYGQYFGPGTRLTVT.

V gene TRBV5-1 combines with J gene TRBJ1-4; possibly TRBD1 for D (5 bases). V gave up 4 bases and J gave up 8 bases, with 15 bases separating them. This CDR3 spans 14 amino acids. Germline CDR1 SGHRS, CDR2 YFSETQ. The CDR3 DNA is TGCGCCAGCAGCCTTGGGACCGAAGGGGAAAAACTGTTTTTT. This gives the protein CASSLGTEGEKLFF.

The V and J genes are TRBV18 and TRBJ2-3; a weak D match, TRBD2 (7 bases). The CDR3 runs 16 residues. Germline V gene sequence: CDR1 KGHSH, CDR2 LQKENI. V lost 4 bases and J 4 bases, leaving 18 bases between the germline ends. CDR3 in amino acids: CASSRGLGREADTQYF. DNA of the CDR3: TGTGCCAGCTCACGGGGGCTGGGCCGGGAGGCAGATACGCAGTATTTT.

The chain uses TRBV5-1 and TRBJ2-2; 9 bases match TRBD1. Per the germline V gene, CDR1 is SGHRS and CDR2 is YFSETQ. The V segment lost 7 bases and the J segment 6 bases; nucleotides outside the gene matches: 7. The CDR3 runs 14 residues. The CDR3: CASPYRGLAGELFF. CDR3 bases: TGCGCCAGCCCTTACAGGGGGCTCGCCGGGGAGCTGTTTTTT.

This clonotype showed up just a few times. The genes are TRBV7-9 and TRBJ2-2; 8 nucleotides agree with TRBD2. CDR3 length: 16 amino acids. Germline-derived CDR1 and CDR2 are SEHNR and FQNEAQ (reference sequence). J was trimmed by 4 bases and V by 5 bases; bases with no gene match: 9. The CDR3 loop reads CASSTPTGGPTGELFF. The CDR3 bases are TGTGCCAGCAGCACCCCCACGGGAGGGCCCACCGGGGAGCTGTTTTTT.

The chain has TRBV3-1 and TRBJ1-5; TRBD1 is a possible D gene (6 bases). V was clipped by 4 bases and J by 10 bases, with 14 bases between them. Germline V gene sequence: CDR1 LGHDT, CDR2 YNNKEL (reference sequence). CDR3 length: 13 residues. The CDR3 spells CASSRELRGPQHF. CDR3 in DNA: TGTGCCAGCAGCCGTGAACTCAGGGGACCCCAGCATTTT.

This clonotype was observed at least ten times. V and J are TRBV2 and TRBJ2-3; TRBD2 agrees at 11 bases. Trimming at V came to 11 bases and at J to 4 bases, leaving 5 bases not matched to a gene. This CDR3 contains 13 residues. Germline values: CDR1 SNHLY, CDR2 FYNNEI. CDR3 loop: CAGSGGASDTQYF. As DNA, the CDR3 is TGTGCCGGTAGCGGGGGGGCATCAGATACGCAGTATTTT.

The V call is TRBV27, the J call TRBJ2-1; 14 bases fit TRBD2. This CDR3 is 18 amino acids long. The V gene's germline CDR1 is MNHEY and CDR2 SMNVEV (reference sequence). Losses at the gene ends were 5 bases for V and 4 bases for J; bases not matched to a gene: 10. The CDR3 loop is CASSTRLAGGPNYNEQFF. The DNA of the CDR3 is TGTGCCAGCAGTACTAGACTAGCGGGGGGGCCCAATTACAATGAGCAGTTCTTC.

This clonotype was picked up many times. CDR3 protein: CASSQRGSGAGYTF. The CDR3 DNA reads TGTGCCAGCAGCCAAAGGGGATCGGGGGCTGGCTACACCTTC. The rearrangement joins TRBV3-1 to TRBJ1-2; D may be TRBD1 (6 bases). V was pared by 2 bases and J by 7 bases, with 14 bases between. CDR3 size: 14 residues. Germline assignment: CDR1 LGHDT and CDR2 YNNKEL (reference sequence).

This clonotype was found many times. This chain joins TRBV6-1 and TRBJ2-5, with D unresolved. This CDR3 has 14 residues. Germline V CDR1 and CDR2: MNHNS, SASEGT. V dropped 5 bases and J dropped 7 bases, with 17 bases sitting between them. The CDR3 region is CASSTDELRVTQYF. The CDR3, as DNA: TGTGCCAGCAGTACGGACGAGTTGAGAGTGACCCAGTACTTC.

This clonotype was seen at least ten times. The chain joins TRBV29-1 to TRBJ1-1; 7 bases fit TRBD1. The CDR3 totals 14 residues. V dropped 3 bases and J dropped 3; count of bases not matched to a gene: 7. Germline CDR1 SQVTM, CDR2 ANQGSEA. In DNA, the CDR3 is TGCAGCGTTGACCCGGGACAGAGTTACACTGAAGCTTTCTTT. This encodes CSVDPGQSYTEAFF.

This clonotype was seen more than once but under ten times. The chain recombines TRBV7-3 with TRBJ2-2; D remains unclear. This CDR3 is 13 amino acids long. V lost 5 bases and J lost 5, with 9 bases in between. CDR1 is SGHTA, CDR2 FQGTGA, per germline. Here the CDR3 reads CASSQMSTGELFF. The CDR3 DNA reads as TGTGCCAGCAGCCAAATGAGTACCGGGGAGCTGTTTTTT.

Ten or more counts support this clonotype. The chain has TRBV2 and TRBJ2-2; weak D call: TRBD2 (5 bases). Per germline, CDR1 SNHLY and CDR2 FYNNEI. The CDR3 covers 14 residues. With 6 bases removed from V and 6 bases from J, the gap between germline ends came to 14 bases. The CDR3 region has the DNA TGTGCCAGCAGCGCAAGAGGAGGACCCGGGGAGCTGTTTTTT. This translates into CASSARGGPGELFF.

This clonotype was picked up many times. This chain joins TRBV7-2 and TRBJ2-7, with TRBD1 identical over 7 bases. The CDR3 runs 14 residues. Unmatched junction bases numbered 4, after V lost 2 bases and J lost 3 bases. Per the germline V gene, CDR1 is SGHTA and CDR2 is FQGNSA. The CDR3 bases are TGTGCCAGCAGCTTAAGGGACAGAATCTACGAGCAGTACTTC. It translates to CASSLRDRIYEQYF.

In this sample, this clonotype turned up many times. The chain uses TRBV10-3 and TRBJ2-5; the match to TRBD2 covers 7 bases. V was pared by 2 bases and J by 2 bases, with 5 bases of the junction left unmatched. The germline V gene has CDR1 ENHRY and CDR2 SYGVKD. The CDR3 has 15 amino acids. The CDR3 DNA follows: TGTGCCATCAGTGAGCCCCTAGCGGTACAAGAGACCCAGTACTTC. Protein: CAISEPLAVQETQYF.

In its sample, this clonotype was seen many times. This chain connects TRBV6-9 to TRBJ1-1; D gene ambiguous. Germline CDR1 is MNHGY and CDR2 is SVAAGI. V was cut by 3 bases and J by 11 bases, with 16 bases left in between. There are 13 residues in the CDR3. CDR3 protein: CASSYKSSRPAFF. In nucleotides, the CDR3 is TGTGCCAGCAGTTACAAAAGCAGCCGACCGGCTTTCTTT.

This clonotype was seen repeatedly, ten times or more. This chain connects TRBV5-1 to TRBJ2-3; 8 nucleotides match TRBD1. This CDR3 has 15 residues. Germline V gives CDR1 SGHRS, CDR2 YFSETQ. Trimming removed 4 bases from V and 7 bases from J; junction bases left unmatched: 11. CDR3 nucleotide sequence: TGCGCCAGCAGCGACCAAGGACAGGGAGGAAATACGCAGTATTTT. It codes for CASSDQGQGGNTQYF.

This clonotype has more than one count but fewer than ten. The chain couples TRBV5-8 to TRBJ1-6, with 7 bases identical to TRBD1. Germline loops: CDR1 SGHTS, CDR2 YDEGEE. J lost 4 bases, V lost 4 bases, and 2 bases had no gene match. CDR3 length: 14 residues. The CDR3 reads CASSRDSYNSPLHF. The CDR3 region has the DNA TGTGCCAGCAGCCGGGACAGTTATAATTCACCCCTCCACTTT. The variable domain in full, with the rest retrieved from reference TRBV5-8 and TRBJ1-6, is EAGVTQSPTHLIKTRGQQATLRCSPISGHTSVYWYQQALGLGLQFLLWYDEGEERNRGNFPPRFSGRQFPNYSSELNVNALELEDSALYLCASSRDSYNSPLHFGNGTRLTVT.

The chain recombines TRBV12-3 or TRBV12-4 with TRBJ2-7; TRBD1 aligns across 7 bases. The CDR3 runs to 16 residues. Trimming at V came to 5 bases and at J to 0 bases, leaving 10 bases not matched to a gene. The CDR3 coding sequence is TGTGCCAGCAGTGCCTTCGGGACAGCTGACTCCTACGAGCAGTACTTC. Amino acids: CASSAFGTADSYEQYF.

This clonotype appeared many times. The rearrangement links TRBV28 to TRBJ2-3, with 10 nucleotides matching TRBD2. This CDR3 spans 18 amino acids. Germline loops: CDR1 MDHEN, CDR2 SYDVKM. Trimming removed 2 bases from V and 2 bases from J; junction bases left unmatched: 10. CDR3 nucleotide sequence: TGTGCCAGCAGTTTAGCCCTAGCGGGGGTGCTAGCCACAGATACGCAGTATTTT. Protein sequence: CASSLALAGVLATDTQYF.